One sample yielded the 7 T cell receptor beta chains listed below, sequenced in a study of blood T cell repertoires in COVID-19. Generated by immunoSEQ multiplex PCR, the TCRdb table keeps only in-frame clones and is missing some. Seen here are roughly 230,000 clones, 82% observed once, and the top ten hold 3% to 4%. What was sequenced was PBMCs or T cells enriched from blood (not recorded which). Source of these receptors: a woman in her sixties who had recovered from COVID-19.

The rearrangement links TRBV25-1 to TRBJ2-7; 10 bases agree with TRBD1. The length of the CDR3 is 15 residues. Germline trimming cut 2 bases from V and 2 bases from J; bases unmatched to any gene: 3. Per germline, CDR1 MGHDK and CDR2 SYGVNS. The CDR3 is CASSERGQGTYEQYF. The CDR3 region has the DNA TGTGCCAGCAGTGAAAGGGGACAGGGGACCTACGAGCAGTACTTC.

J is TRBJ2-3 and V is TRBV18; TRBD1 agrees at 8 bases. Trimming took 8 bases from V and 4 from J; bases not matched to a gene: 11. CDR1 and CDR2 from the germline V gene are KGHSH and LQKENI. The CDR3 contains 15 residues. The CDR3 DNA is TGTGCCAGCCGCCTCAGCCAGGGGGCGCCAGATACGCAGTATTTT. This translates into CASRLSQGAPDTQYF.

This chain uses TRBV19 with TRBJ1-4, with D unclear. The CDR3 is made up of 13 amino acids. The V gene's germline CDR1 is LNHDA and CDR2 SQIVND (reference sequence). Trimming stripped 3 bases from V and 8 bases from J, with 10 bases between. DNA of the CDR3: TGTGCCAGTAGTATTTGGGCAGCCGAAAAACTGTTTTTT. Translating it yields CASSIWAAEKLFF.

The rearrangement joins TRBV2 to TRBJ1-2; D not resolved. Germline CDR1 SNHLY, CDR2 FYNNEI. The CDR3 contains 18 residues. V was trimmed by 5 bases and J by 5 bases, leaving 27 bases between them. The CDR3 spells CASSPSTRPRGAGYGYTF. As DNA, the CDR3 is TGTGCCAGCAGTCCCTCCACTAGGCCTCGCGGTGCAGGATATGGCTACACCTTC.

This clone was counted only a few times. The chain employs TRBV7-2 and TRBJ2-5; possible D gene TRBD1, 5 bases. Trimming removed 0 bases at V and 9 bases at J, with 11 bases between. Germline lookup yields CDR1 SGHTA and CDR2 FQGNSA. The CDR3 contains 13 residues. DNA for the CDR3: TGTGCCAGCAGCTTAGCCATCCAGGGTGCCCAGTACTTC. It codes for CASSLAIQGAQYF.

V usage is TRBV27 and J usage is TRBJ1-1, with unresolved D. Germline values: CDR1 MNHEY, CDR2 SMNVEV (reference sequence). The CDR3 extends over 13 amino acids. Trimming took 7 bases from V and 7 from J, leaving 16 bases between them. The DNA of the CDR3 is TGTGCCAGCACTCCCGGGCCGGGGAGTGAAGCTTTCTTT. Its protein is CASTPGPGSEAFF.

This clone was detected once. The chain has TRBV14 and TRBJ1-6; D not certain. Germline V gene lookup returns CDR1 SGHDN and CDR2 FVKESK. The CDR3 is 14 amino acids. The ends were cut back, 5 bases at V and 5 bases at J, with 10 bases in the middle. CDR3 nucleotide sequence: TGTGCCAGCAGCTCACTTCCCGATAATTCACCCCTCCACTTT. Encoded protein: CASSSLPDNSPLHF.